The next 26 T cell receptor beta chains were all read from a single sample in a study of shared clonotypes between healthy human individuals. Here immunoSEQ multiplex PCR was the method, and the copy in TCRdb shows in-frame clones only, minus some. In the table there are 2 million to 3 million clones, under 95% of which are singletons. Sample: naive CD4+ T cells from PBMCs. The sample's subset: CD45RA+ positively selected. The receptors were gathered from a man aged 18 to 29 in good health. Some clones in this sample may be carry-over from other donors' samples.

V and J are TRBV29-1 and TRBJ1-2; D call uncertain. Deletions cut 0 bases from V and 7 bases from J, with 24 bases between. Germline V gene lookup returns CDR1 SQVTM and CDR2 ANQGSEA. The CDR3 loop spans 17 amino acids. CDR3 bases: TGCAGCGTTGAAGATTTCAAGGCAAAGAGTCTAGGATCTGGCTACACCTTC. Translating it yields CSVEDFKAKSLGSGYTF. The entire variable domain, with the rest obtained from reference TRBV29-1 and TRBJ1-2, is as follows: SAVISQKPSRDICQRGTSLTIQCQVDSQVTMMFWYRQQPGQSLTLIATANQGSEATYESGFVIDKFPISRPNLTFSTLTVSNMSPEDSSIYLCSVEDFKAKSLGSGYTFGSGTRLTVV.

The gene calls are TRBV29-1 and TRBJ2-1, with 7 nucleotides matching TRBD2. The CDR3 runs 13 residues. Germline V CDR1 and CDR2: SQVTM, ANQGSEA. The J segment lost 0 bases and the V segment lost 5 bases, leaving 1 base of the junction unmatched. The CDR3 nucleotides read TGCAGCGTTACTAGCGACTCCTACAATGAGCAGTTCTTC. It specifies CSVTSDSYNEQFF.

With regard to this clone: The sample contains more than one DNA sequence encoding this CDR3. J is TRBJ1-5 and V is TRBV6-6; D not resolved. Germline CDR1 MNHNY, CDR2 SVGAGI (reference sequence). This CDR3 is built from 13 residues. The V and J ends lost 2 bases and 2 bases respectively, with 4 bases between them. CDR3 nucleotides: TGTGCCAGCAGTTACGGCGGCAATCAGCCCCAGCATTTT. It translates to CASSYGGNQPQHF.

This chain connects TRBV7-9 to TRBJ1-4, with 9 bases lining up with TRBD1. The CDR3 is made up of 15 amino acids. CDR1 is SEHNR and CDR2 is FQNEAQ in the germline V gene (reference sequence). Germline trimming cut 5 bases from V and 7 bases from J; bases unmatched to any gene: 8. In nucleotides, the CDR3 is TGTGCCAGCAGCCCGACCGGGACAGGGTCTGAAAAACTGTTTTTT. Its protein is CASSPTGTGSEKLFF.

J is TRBJ1-5 and V is TRBV18; TRBD1 agrees at 7 bases. The V gene end was trimmed by 4 bases and the J gene end by 0 bases; junction bases not matched to a gene: 9. Germline CDR1 is KGHSH and CDR2 is LQKENI. The CDR3 runs to 17 residues. The CDR3 reads CASSLKRDSYSNQPQHF. DNA for the CDR3: TGTGCCAGCTCACTGAAAAGGGACAGCTATAGCAATCAGCCCCAGCATTTT.

The V and J genes are TRBV11-2 and TRBJ2-1, with 13 bases lining up with TRBD2. The CDR3 has 17 residues. V lost 1 base, J lost 4 bases, and 4 bases stayed unmatched. Germline V gene sequence: CDR1 SGHAT, CDR2 FQNNGV. This chain's CDR3 is CASSLARTSGSYNEQFF. The CDR3 DNA follows: TGTGCCAGCAGCTTAGCTCGGACTAGCGGGAGTTACAATGAGCAGTTCTTC.

This clone has only one observation. The CDR3 DNA is TGTGCCAGCAAGAATCGTCAGGAAGAGACCCAGTACTTC. Residues: CASKNRQEETQYF. The gene calls are TRBV5-4 and TRBJ2-5; D remains unclear. The CDR3 loop spans 13 amino acids. The germline V gene encodes CDR1 SGHNT and CDR2 YYREEE (reference sequence). V lost 6 bases and J lost 3, with 12 bases in between.

V usage is TRBV11-2 and J usage is TRBJ2-5; no clear D. Germline assignment: CDR1 SGHAT and CDR2 FQNNGV. There are 13 residues in the CDR3. V lost 3 bases to trimming and J lost 5 bases, with 10 bases between them. The CDR3 DNA reads as TGTGCCAGCAGCTTTCGGAGAGTGGAGACCCAGTACTTC. Translated: CASSFRRVETQYF. The full variable domain, completed using reference TRBV11-2 and TRBJ2-5, is EAGVAQSPRYKIIEKRQSVAFWCNPISGHATLYWYQQILGQGPKLLIQFQNNGVVDDSQLPKDRFSAERLKGVDSTLKIQPAKLEDSAVYLCASSFRRVETQYFGPGTRLLVL.

The rearrangement uses TRBV2 and TRBJ1-2; D remains unclear. The CDR3 runs 17 residues. Between the trimmed V and J ends, which lost 4 bases and 0 bases, there was a span of 18 bases. CDR1 and CDR2 from the germline V gene are SNHLY and FYNNEI. CDR3 region: CASSASARYVANYGYTF. CDR3 bases: TGTGCCAGCAGTGCCAGCGCCCGTTACGTAGCTAACTATGGCTACACCTTC.

This clone was picked up one time. V usage is TRBV5-5 and J usage is TRBJ1-2; D is unclear. The V gene's germline CDR1 is SGHKS and CDR2 YYEKEE (reference sequence). Trimming removed 1 base from V and 4 bases from J, with 5 bases in between. The CDR3 has 12 amino acids. As DNA, the CDR3 is TGTGCCAGCAGCTTGTCTGCCTATGGCTACACCTTC. It specifies CASSLSAYGYTF.

The chain joins TRBV5-1 to TRBJ2-1; 7 positions agree with TRBD2. Germline values: CDR1 SGHRS, CDR2 YFSETQ. The trim removed 3 bases at V and 5 bases at J, leaving 11 bases unmatched. This CDR3 is 16 amino acids long. CDR3 sequence reads: CASSWDPSGLNNEQFF. The CDR3 nucleotides read TGCGCCAGCAGCTGGGATCCTAGCGGCTTAAACAATGAGCAGTTCTTC.

This clone appeared a single time. The CDR3 bases are TGTGCCAGTAGTACCAGGACTAGCGGGAGGCCAGGGACCCAGTACTTC. Translation gives CASSTRTSGRPGTQYF. The J gene is TRBJ2-5, the V gene TRBV19; TRBD2 agrees at 14 bases. The CDR3 is 16 residues long. The germline V gene has CDR1 LNHDA and CDR2 SQIVND (reference sequence). V trimming: 4 bases; J trimming: 7 bases; junction bases outside the gene matches: 8.

The chain employs TRBV11-2 and TRBJ1-5; D not certain. Germline CDR1 is SGHAT and CDR2 is FQNNGV. The CDR3 is made up of 14 amino acids. Trimming removed 1 base at V and 4 bases at J, with 8 bases between. CDR3 sequence: CASSLAGYNQPQHF. The CDR3 nucleotides are TGTGCCAGCAGCTTAGCGGGGTATAATCAGCCCCAGCATTTT.

This clone appeared a single time. The V gene is TRBV10-3, the J gene TRBJ2-3; 7 bases are a match to TRBD2. Germline V CDR1 and CDR2: ENHRY, SYGVKD. The trim removed 7 bases at V and 0 bases at J, leaving 10 bases unmatched. The CDR3 spans 16 residues. CDR3 loop: CAIKDPGGLSTDTQYF. CDR3 in DNA: TGTGCCATCAAAGATCCGGGAGGATTAAGCACAGATACGCAGTATTTT.

The V gene is TRBV28, the J gene TRBJ2-4, with D maybe TRBD2 (6 bases). V shed 2 bases and J shed 1 base, with 18 bases lying between them. Germline-derived CDR1 and CDR2 are MDHEN and SYDVKM. The CDR3 is made up of 18 amino acids. The CDR3 loop reads CASSLLGISGDAKNIQYF. In DNA, the CDR3 is TGTGCCAGCAGTTTACTGGGGATTAGCGGAGATGCCAAAAACATTCAGTACTTC.

This chain connects TRBV6-1 to TRBJ1-4; D possibly corresponds to TRBD1 (5 bases). This CDR3 is built from 12 residues. The V end was cut by 1 base, the J end by 16 bases, with 13 bases between. Germline CDR1 reads MNHNS; CDR2 reads SASEGT. CDR3 bases: TGTGCCAGCAGTGAAGGATGGGCAGGGACGTTTTTT. It yields the protein CASSEGWAGTFF.

The gene calls are TRBV7-2 and TRBJ2-7; no clear D gene. The CDR3 extends over 15 amino acids. The V gene's germline CDR1 is SGHTA and CDR2 FQGNSA. V was clipped by 4 bases and J by 3 bases, with 16 bases between them. The CDR3 DNA reads as TGTGCCAGCAGCTCACGAGCCGGAACAATCTACGAGCAGTACTTC. It translates to CASSSRAGTIYEQYF.

The chain carries TRBV6-6 and TRBJ1-3; TRBD1 matches 8 bases. The V gene end was trimmed by 9 bases and the J gene end by 4 bases; junction bases not matched to a gene: 5. The CDR3 loop spans 13 amino acids. Germline V gene lookup returns CDR1 MNHNY and CDR2 SVGAGI (reference sequence). CDR3 nucleotides: TGTGCCAGTCGGACAGGGTCAGGAAACACCATATATTTT. Its translation is CASRTGSGNTIYF.

The rearrangement links TRBV16 to TRBJ1-2; D may be TRBD1 (6 bases). Per the germline V gene, CDR1 is KGHSY and CDR2 is FQNENV. The CDR3 totals 13 residues. Between the trimmed V and J ends, which lost 2 bases and 7 bases, there was a span of 11 bases. The CDR3: CASSQMGRGGYTF. CDR3 coding DNA: TGTGCCAGCAGCCAAATGGGCAGGGGTGGCTACACCTTC.

The J gene is TRBJ1-1, the V gene TRBV11-2; no clear D gene. CDR3 length: 15 amino acids. Per the germline V gene, CDR1 is SGHAT and CDR2 is FQNNGV. With 5 bases removed from V and 0 bases from J, the gap between germline ends came to 13 bases. The CDR3 here is CASSPPPALNTEAFF. As DNA, the CDR3 is TGTGCCAGCAGCCCCCCCCCAGCCCTGAACACTGAAGCTTTCTTT. Filled out from reference TRBV11-2 and TRBJ1-1, the complete variable domain reads EAGVAQSPRYKIIEKRQSVAFWCNPISGHATLYWYQQILGQGPKLLIQFQNNGVVDDSQLPKDRFSAERLKGVDSTLKIQPAKLEDSAVYLCASSPPPALNTEAFFGQGTRLTVV.

The CDR3 loop is CASSTRYDEQFF. The CDR3 nucleotides read TGTGCCAGCAGCACCCGATACGATGAGCAGTTCTTC. This sequence joins TRBV11-3 and TRBJ2-1; unclear D gene. This CDR3 comprises 12 residues. CDR1 and CDR2 (germline): SGHNT, YENEEA. V lost 5 bases, J lost 8 bases, and 10 bases lay in between.

J is TRBJ2-1 and V is TRBV27; D is unresolved. V was clipped by 0 bases and J by 0 bases, with 9 bases between them. The CDR3 has 16 residues. Germline values: CDR1 MNHEY, CDR2 SMNVEV (reference sequence). CDR3: CASSLSSVPSYNEQFF. The CDR3 coding sequence is TGTGCCAGCAGTTTATCCAGCGTGCCCTCCTACAATGAGCAGTTCTTC.

The J gene is TRBJ1-5, the V gene TRBV5-4, with D possibly being TRBD1 (5 bases). In germline, CDR1 is SGHNT, CDR2 YYREEE (reference sequence). The length of the CDR3 is 14 residues. V was cut by 4 bases and J by 6 bases, with 14 bases left in between. CDR3 region: CASSPGTSGQPQHF. CDR3 in DNA: TGTGCCAGCAGCCCCGGGACGTCGGGTCAGCCCCAGCATTTT.

V gene TRBV19 combines with J gene TRBJ2-2; D may be TRBD2 (6 bases). From germline, CDR1 is LNHDA and CDR2 SQIVND (reference sequence). The CDR3 loop spans 14 amino acids. The V end lost 7 bases, the J end lost 6 bases, and 15 bases lay between the germline ends. In DNA form, the CDR3 reads TGTGCCAGTAATGTGGGAGGCGGGTCCGGGGAGCTGTTTTTT. It codes for CASNVGGGSGELFF.

With respect to this clone: Other DNA sequences in the same sample also yield this CDR3. The rearrangement uses TRBV11-3 and TRBJ2-2; no clear D. Trimming left V 4 bases short and J 0 bases short, with 9 bases between. The germline V gene encodes CDR1 SGHNT and CDR2 YENEEA. This CDR3 contains 15 residues. This CDR3 reads CASSSSGSNTGELFF. The DNA for the CDR3 is TGTGCCAGCAGCTCGAGTGGCTCGAACACCGGGGAGCTGTTTTTT. Full variable domain (rest looked up from reference TRBV11-3 and TRBJ2-2): EAGVVQSPRYKIIEKKQPVAFWCNPISGHNTLYWYLQNLGQGPELLIRYENEEAVDDSQLPKDRFSAERLKGVDSTLKIQPAELGDSAVYLCASSSSGSNTGELFFGEGSRLTVL.

This chain connects TRBV5-1 to TRBJ2-5; D not certain. This CDR3 is built from 14 residues. The V end lost 1 base, the J end lost 5 bases, and 12 bases lay between the germline ends. Germline V lookup: CDR1 SGHRS, CDR2 YFSETQ. The CDR3: CASSLSGFGETQYF. The CDR3 nucleotides are TGCGCCAGCAGCTTGTCCGGGTTCGGGGAGACCCAGTACTTC. The complete variable domain, with remaining parts taken from reference TRBV5-1 and TRBJ2-5, reads KAGVTQTPRYLIKTRGQQVTLSCSPISGHRSVSWYQQTPGQGLQFLFEYFSETQRNKGNFPGRFSGRQFSNSRSEMNVSTLELGDSALYLCASSLSGFGETQYFGPGTRLLVL.